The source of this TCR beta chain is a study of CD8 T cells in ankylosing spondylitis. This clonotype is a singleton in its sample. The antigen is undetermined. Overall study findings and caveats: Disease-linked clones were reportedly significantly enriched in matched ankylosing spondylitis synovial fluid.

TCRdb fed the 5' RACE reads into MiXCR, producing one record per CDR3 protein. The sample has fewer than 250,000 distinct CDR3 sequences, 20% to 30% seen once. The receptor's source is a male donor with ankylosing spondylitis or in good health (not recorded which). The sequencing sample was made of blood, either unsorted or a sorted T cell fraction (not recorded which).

The CDR3 DNA sequence: TGTGCCAGCAGTTTATCGACTTTAAGGCGATTCTTT. Its protein product is CASSLSTLRRFF. The chain recombines TRBV12-3 or TRBV12-4 with TRBJ1-1; D is uncertain. The CDR3 length is 12 residues. V gave up 2 bases and J gave up 14 bases, with 15 bases separating them.